This entry lists 16 T cell receptor beta chains sequenced from one sample in a study of CD8+ T cells in alopecia areata. Treatment described: oral pan-JAK inhibitor, 5-10 mg twice daily. Extracted RNA was reverse transcribed into cDNA, the sequencing template. Produced via immunoSEQ multiplex PCR; TCRdb's table is partial and in-frame only. This sample has about 210,000 clones; less than 45% occur once, and the top ten carry around 0.48%. The sample here was CD4+ T cells sorted from blood, taken around week 31, from a patient treated with tofacitinib. The receptors were sampled from a human donor with alopecia areata.

This clone was seen only a few times. This chain links TRBV7-3 with TRBJ1-1; weak D call: TRBD1 (5 bases). Germline loops: CDR1 SGHTA, CDR2 FQGTGA. The V and J ends lost 4 bases and 3 bases respectively, with 9 bases between them. The CDR3 spans 13 residues. CDR3 residues: CASSWSGDTEAFF. The CDR3 DNA reads as TGTGCCAGCAGCTGGTCGGGGGACACTGAAGCTTTCTTT.

The table lists this clone with a few counts. The rearrangement joins TRBV5-1 to TRBJ1-1, with D uncertain. Germline lookup yields CDR1 SGHRS and CDR2 YFSETQ. The V gene lost 2 bases and the J gene lost 0 bases, with 5 bases spanning the gap. The CDR3 length is 13 residues. CDR3 coding DNA: TGCGCCAGCAGCTTTAACATGAACACTGAAGCTTTCTTT. This gives the protein CASSFNMNTEAFF. Based on the CDR3 plus reference TRBV5-1 and TRBJ1-1, the full variable domain is KAGVTQTPRYLIKTRGQQVTLSCSPISGHRSVSWYQQTPGQGLQFLFEYFSETQRNKGNFPGRFSGRQFSNSRSEMNVSTLELGDSALYLCASSFNMNTEAFFGQGTRLTVV.

V usage is TRBV29-1 and J usage is TRBJ2-3; D is uncertain. The CDR3 sequence is 15 residues long. Per germline, CDR1 SQVTM and CDR2 ANQGSEA. V was cut by 4 bases and J by 0 bases, with 14 bases left in between. The CDR3 nucleotides read TGCAGCGTTGTTGATTTAGCTGACAGCACAGATACGCAGTATTTT. This translates into CSVVDLADSTDTQYF.

The V and J genes are TRBV18 and TRBJ2-4; unclear D gene. Germline V lookup: CDR1 KGHSH, CDR2 LQKENI. Trimming took off 0 bases at V and 0 bases at J, with 3 bases between the two ends. The CDR3 runs to 14 residues. CDR3 residues: CASSPPAAKNIQYF. CDR3 nucleotide sequence: TGTGCCAGCTCACCACCGGCAGCCAAAAACATTCAGTACTTC.

The chain recombines TRBV30 with TRBJ2-5, with D perhaps being TRBD1 or TRBD2 (5 bases each). The V gene lost 5 bases and the J gene lost 7 bases, with 14 bases spanning the gap. Germline CDR1 is GTSNPN and CDR2 is SVGIG (reference sequence). This CDR3 comprises 12 residues. CDR3 DNA sequence: TGTGCCTGGCGGGACCAAGAGGGGACCCAGTACTTC. It encodes CAWRDQEGTQYF.

J is TRBJ1-1 and V is TRBV30; no reliable D call. V lost 5 bases and J lost 1, with 11 bases in between. Germline CDR1 GTSNPN, CDR2 SVGIG (reference sequence). This CDR3 is 13 amino acids long. In nucleotides, the CDR3 is TGTGCCTGGGCCATTCAGAGGAACACTGAAGCTTTCTTT. Its translation is CAWAIQRNTEAFF.

V gene TRBV5-1 combines with J gene TRBJ2-7; 7 bases agree with TRBD1. In germline, CDR1 is SGHRS, CDR2 YFSETQ. The CDR3 is 16 amino acids. V shed 4 bases and J 1 base; nucleotides not matched to a gene: 11. The CDR3 spells CASSHPRDRISYEQYF. CDR3 DNA sequence: TGCGCCAGCAGCCACCCCCGGGACAGAATTTCCTACGAGCAGTACTTC.

The chain carries TRBV6-1 and TRBJ2-2; no clear D. CDR3 length: 14 amino acids. The V and J ends lost 6 bases and 3 bases respectively, with 11 bases between them. Per germline, CDR1 MNHNS and CDR2 SASEGT. CDR3 loop: CASRSTRYTGELFF. The CDR3, as DNA: TGTGCCAGCAGATCTACTCGGTACACCGGGGAGCTGTTTTTT.

The V gene is TRBV25-1, the J gene TRBJ1-5, with D unresolved. The V and J ends lost 4 bases and 4 bases respectively, with 8 bases between them. This CDR3 has 13 amino acids. Germline CDR1 reads MGHDK; CDR2 reads SYGVNS. The CDR3 DNA is TGTGCCAGCAGTGTACAAGAGAATCAGCCCCAGCATTTT. Amino acids: CASSVQENQPQHF.

This clone has just a few counts. The rearrangement joins TRBV30 to TRBJ1-6; a weak D match, TRBD1 (6 bases). Germline lookup yields CDR1 GTSNPN and CDR2 SVGIG (reference sequence). V lost 1 base and J lost 7, with 8 bases in between. The length of the CDR3 is 13 residues. The CDR3 loop is CAWSATGNSPLHF. The CDR3 nucleotides read TGTGCCTGGAGTGCAACAGGGAATTCACCCCTCCACTTT. The variable domain in full, with the rest retrieved from reference TRBV30 and TRBJ1-6, is SQTIHQWPATLVQPVGSPLSLECTVEGTSNPNLYWYRQAAGRGLQLLFYSVGIGQISSEVPQNLSASRPQDRQFILSSKKLLLSDSGFYLCAWSATGNSPLHFGNGTRLTVT.

This clone was seen a handful of times. The chain has TRBV5-1 and TRBJ2-1; 7 bases match TRBD1. With V trimmed by 3 bases and J by 5 bases, 8 bases remained unmatched. Germline-derived CDR1 and CDR2 are SGHRS and YFSETQ. The CDR3 loop spans 15 amino acids. The CDR3 loop reads CASSSTGAKDNEQFF. CDR3 sequence (DNA): TGCGCCAGCAGCTCCACAGGGGCCAAAGACAATGAGCAGTTCTTC.

The chain has TRBV27 and TRBJ1-2, with D unresolved. CDR3 length equals 13 residues. Trimming stripped 8 bases from V and 3 bases from J, with 13 bases between. Germline V CDR1 and CDR2: MNHEY, SMNVEV (reference sequence). CDR3 coding DNA: TGTGCCAGCGGCGGGCCGCTCGACTATGGCTACACCTTC. Translation: CASGGPLDYGYTF.

The CDR3 nucleotides are TGCGCCAGCAGCCAAGATGGCTATCAACCTCGGACGGGAGCTTTCTTT. It yields the protein CASSQDGYQPRTGAFF. V gene TRBV4-1 combines with J gene TRBJ1-1; D call uncertain. The CDR3 spans 16 residues. Germline values: CDR1 MGHRA, CDR2 YSYEKL. Between the trimmed V and J ends, which lost 0 bases and 10 bases, there was a span of 21 bases.

The V call is TRBV30, the J call TRBJ2-3; D ambiguous. The length of the CDR3 is 14 residues. The germline V gene encodes CDR1 GTSNPN and CDR2 SVGIG (reference sequence). V was pared by 0 bases and J by 0 bases, with 7 bases between. The CDR3 region has the DNA TGTGCCTGGAGTGTAATACAGAGCACAGATACGCAGTATTTT. Protein sequence: CAWSVIQSTDTQYF.

This chain connects TRBV4-1 to TRBJ2-7; maybe TRBD1 (6 bases). Germline assignment: CDR1 MGHRA and CDR2 YSYEKL. The CDR3 contains 16 residues. Trimming pared 0 bases from V and 4 bases from J, leaving 16 bases between. The CDR3 here is CASSQDQGNWAYEQYF. The DNA of the CDR3 is TGCGCCAGCAGCCAAGATCAGGGGAATTGGGCGTACGAGCAGTACTTC.

This clone was picked up a small number of times. The chain joins TRBV6-6 to TRBJ1-3; no firm D call. This CDR3 has 14 amino acids. Looked up from germline, CDR1 is MNHNY and CDR2 is SVGAGI (reference sequence). Trimming shortened V by 1 base and J by 0 bases, and 4 bases separated the two germline ends. CDR3 bases: TGTGCCAGCAGTTACTGGCTCTCTGGAAACACCATATATTTT. Residues: CASSYWLSGNTIYF.